These 2 T cell receptor beta chains originate from one sample sequenced in a study of CD8 T cells in Susac syndrome. With random hexamers, reverse transcription was performed on roughly 0.45 to 1 ug of RNA. A single record per CDR3 protein comes from TCRdb applying MiXCR to the immunoSEQ multiplex PCR reads. The sample records approximately 210,000 distinct CDR3 sequences, roughly 93% being singletons. Sequenced sample: CD4+ T cells from PBMCs. The receptor set was obtained from a human donor with Susac syndrome.

The CDR3 region has the DNA TGTGCCAGCAGCCGTTCGACTAGCGGATACACAGATACGCAGTATTTT. It is translated as CASSRSTSGYTDTQYF. The J gene is TRBJ2-3, the V gene TRBV27, with 9 bases that match TRBD2. V shed 6 bases, J shed 2 bases, and the junction held 9 bases outside the gene matches. The germline V gene encodes CDR1 MNHEY and CDR2 SMNVEV (reference sequence). This CDR3 comprises 16 residues.

The rearrangement joins TRBV24-1 to TRBJ2-1; D is perhaps TRBD1 or TRBD2 (5 bases each). In germline, CDR1 is KGHDR, CDR2 SFDVKD. The CDR3 totals 15 residues. V was pared by 5 bases and J by 5 bases, with 15 bases between. The CDR3 DNA reads as TGTGCCACCAGTGTGGGACGGTTTGAGGACAATGAGCAGTTCTTC. It encodes CATSVGRFEDNEQFF.